These T cell receptor beta chains were read from a single sample in a study of neurological immune-mediated disorders. MiXCR, run by TCRdb on the 5' RACE reads, gives a single entry per CDR3 protein. The sample lists about 81,000 distinct CDR3 sequences, roughly 4.5% seen once, with 5.7% in the top ten. Sequenced material: PBMCs. Receptors were obtained from an older woman with multiple sclerosis. The CDR3 runs from the conserved cysteine through the conserved F or W. Fields, in order: clone size, D gene, J gene, V gene, CDR3 DNA, CDR3 protein. A D gene is named only where the DNA matches it firmly. A row's size may be missing; if present it is once, few, many or a size class.

clone_size: many; d_call: TRBD2; j_call: TRBJ2-2; v_call: TRBV18; cdr3_nt: TGTGCCAGCTCACCAGGAGCGGGGAAGATAAACACCGGGGAGCTGTTTTTT; cdr3_aa: CASSPGAGKINTGELFF
clone_size: many; d_call: TRBD1; j_call: TRBJ2-1; v_call: TRBV15; cdr3_nt: TGTGCCACCAGAAAGCCGGACAGGGGGACCTACAATGAGCAGTTCTTC; cdr3_aa: CATRKPDRGTYNEQFF
clone_size: many; d_call: -; j_call: TRBJ1-1; v_call: TRBV5-4; cdr3_nt: TGTGCCAGCAGCTTGACCCAGATGAACACTGAAGCTTTCTTT; cdr3_aa: CASSLTQMNTEAFF
clone_size: many; d_call: -; j_call: TRBJ2-2; v_call: TRBV20-1; cdr3_nt: TGCTGCAGTTACCGGGACGGGAACACCGGGGAGCTGTTTTTT; cdr3_aa: CCSYRDGNTGELFF
clone_size: many; d_call: -; j_call: TRBJ1-2; v_call: TRBV2; cdr3_nt: TGTGCCAGCCAAGAAGGTGGCTACACCTTC; cdr3_aa: CASQEGGYTF
clone_size: many; d_call: -; j_call: TRBJ2-3; v_call: TRBV15; cdr3_nt: TGTGCCACCAGCAGAGTAACAGATACGCAGTATTTT; cdr3_aa: CATSRVTDTQYF
clone_size: many; d_call: -; j_call: TRBJ1-6; v_call: TRBV28; cdr3_nt: TGTGCCAGCAGTTTAATGGTGGGTAATTCACCCCTCCACTTT; cdr3_aa: CASSLMVGNSPLHF
clone_size: few; d_call: -; j_call: TRBJ2-7; v_call: TRBV3-1; cdr3_nt: TGTGCCAGCAGCCGAGAGACAGGAGGAGGGTACGAGCAGTACTTC; cdr3_aa: CASSRETGGGYEQYF
clone_size: few; d_call: -; j_call: TRBJ1-5; v_call: TRBV6-1; cdr3_nt: TGTGCCGTGCGAAGGACGGATAGCAATCAGCCCCAGCATTTT; cdr3_aa: CAVRRTDSNQPQHF
clone_size: -; d_call: TRBD2; j_call: TRBJ2-2; v_call: TRBV6-5; cdr3_nt: TGTGCCAGCAGTCGAGGGACTAGCGGGTTGACCGGGGAGCTGTTTTTT; cdr3_aa: CASSRGTSGLTGELFF
clone_size: many; d_call: -; j_call: TRBJ2-7; v_call: TRBV28; cdr3_nt: TGTGCCAACAGTCGGGACATCTACGAGCAGTACTTC; cdr3_aa: CANSRDIYEQYF
clone_size: many; d_call: -; j_call: TRBJ2-2; v_call: TRBV6-6; cdr3_nt: TGTGCCAGCAGTCAGAGTGGGGCGCAGGTCGGGGAGCTGTTTTTT; cdr3_aa: CASSQSGAQVGELFF
clone_size: -; d_call: -; j_call: TRBJ2-7; v_call: TRBV4-1; cdr3_nt: TGCGCCAGCAGCCCTACTCTCGTCAAGAACGAGCAGTACTTC; cdr3_aa: CASSPTLVKNEQYF
clone_size: many; d_call: -; j_call: TRBJ2-2; v_call: TRBV10-2; cdr3_nt: TGCGCCAGCAGCACTACAGGAAGCACCGGGGAGCTGTTTTTT; cdr3_aa: CASSTTGSTGELFF
clone_size: many; d_call: -; j_call: TRBJ1-3; v_call: TRBV3-1; cdr3_nt: TGTGCCAGCAGCCAGACGACGGGAAACACCATATATTTT; cdr3_aa: CASSQTTGNTIYF
clone_size: many; d_call: -; j_call: TRBJ1-1; v_call: TRBV12-3/TRBV12-4; cdr3_nt: TGTGCCAGCAGCCCCGGGGCGAACACTGAAGCTTTCTTT; cdr3_aa: CASSPGANTEAFF
clone_size: -; d_call: -; j_call: TRBJ1-2; v_call: TRBV6-6; cdr3_nt: TGTGCCAGCAGTTACGGAGGGTTTAACTATGGCTACACCTTC; cdr3_aa: CASSYGGFNYGYTF
clone_size: many; d_call: -; j_call: TRBJ1-2; v_call: TRBV6-5; cdr3_nt: TGTGCCAGCAGTTACTCGGGGGTTAACTATGGCTACACCTTC; cdr3_aa: CASSYSGVNYGYTF
clone_size: many; d_call: -; j_call: TRBJ2-7; v_call: TRBV15; cdr3_nt: TGTGCCACCAGCACTGATCATAGACATTCAGGGGAGCAGTACTTC; cdr3_aa: CATSTDHRHSGEQYF
clone_size: many; d_call: -; j_call: TRBJ1-1; v_call: TRBV7-2; cdr3_nt: TGTGCCAGCAGCTACGTAGGGGGAGCGGGCACTGAAGCTTTCTTT; cdr3_aa: CASSYVGGAGTEAFF
clone_size: many; d_call: -; j_call: TRBJ2-3; v_call: TRBV5-6; cdr3_nt: TGTGCCAGCAGCCCCGTTTCGGATACGCAGTATTTT; cdr3_aa: CASSPVSDTQYF
clone_size: few; d_call: -; j_call: TRBJ1-6; v_call: TRBV18; cdr3_nt: TGTGCCAGCTCACCACAGGGGGATAATTCACCCCTCCACTTT; cdr3_aa: CASSPQGDNSPLHF